These 21 T cell receptor beta chains share one sample of origin, sequenced in a study of T cell responses to AZD1222 COVID-19 vaccine. Measured with immunoSEQ multiplex PCR; TCRdb has only the in-frame clones, and not every one. The sample consists of about 100,000 clones, 87% of them appearing once. The input for sequencing was peripheral blood, taken on day 0 of AZD1222 vaccination. The receptor set was obtained from an adult in good health.

The J gene is TRBJ2-7, the V gene TRBV7-3; 8 bases map to TRBD2. This CDR3 contains 17 residues. V was pared by 5 bases and J by 7 bases, with 19 bases of the junction left unmatched. Germline CDR1 SGHTA, CDR2 FQGTGA. For the CDR3, the DNA is TGTGCCAGCAGCGGGGGGGCATCCCTCGCGGGAGGTTTGGAGCAGTACTTC. As protein: CASSGGASLAGGLEQYF.

This chain links TRBV7-9 with TRBJ2-7; no definite D call. The CDR3 loop spans 16 amino acids. The germline gives CDR1 SEHNR, CDR2 FQNEAQ (reference sequence). V lost 10 bases, J lost 0 bases, and 22 bases lay in between. The CDR3 sequence is CAISRRRFNLSYEQYF. CDR3 DNA sequence: TGTGCCATCTCTCGCCGGCGGTTTAATCTCTCCTACGAGCAGTACTTC.

The CDR3 DNA reads as TGTGCCAGCAGTTCATCCCACCCCCCTTGGAACACTGAAGCTTTCTTT. Its translation is CASSSSHPPWNTEAFF. This chain uses TRBV27 with TRBJ1-1; D not certain. Trimming removed 4 bases from V and 1 base from J, with 16 bases in between. The germline gives CDR1 MNHEY, CDR2 SMNVEV (reference sequence). CDR3 length: 16 amino acids.

This sequence joins TRBV9 and TRBJ1-1; TRBD1 might be the D (5 bases). Germline V gene data show CDR1 as SGDLS and CDR2 as YYNGEE. The ends were cut back, 0 bases at V and 2 bases at J, with 17 bases in the middle. CDR3 length: 17 residues. CDR3 in DNA: TGTGCCAGCAGCGTAGGTACGGTGGCCGGGGGAAACACTGAAGCTTTCTTT. It encodes CASSVGTVAGGNTEAFF.

This clone was seen just once. V usage is TRBV5-1 and J usage is TRBJ2-3, with TRBD2 identical over 8 bases. Germline V gene sequence: CDR1 SGHRS, CDR2 YFSETQ. This CDR3 is built from 14 residues. J lost 5 bases, V lost 7 bases, and 9 bases had no gene match. CDR3 sequence (DNA): TGCGCCAGCTGTGCGGGAGGAGCGATAGATACGCAGTATTTT. This codes for CASCAGGAIDTQYF.

This chain joins TRBV5-1 and TRBJ2-5; 9 nucleotides agree with TRBD2. From germline, CDR1 is SGHRS and CDR2 YFSETQ. The trim removed 3 bases at V and 5 bases at J, leaving 11 bases unmatched. The CDR3 consists of 16 residues. In nucleotides, the CDR3 is TGCGCCAGCAGCTGGAGCGGGAGGCTTGGTAAGGAGACCCAGTACTTC. It translates to CASSWSGRLGKETQYF. The entire variable domain, with the rest obtained from reference TRBV5-1 and TRBJ2-5, is as follows: KAGVTQTPRYLIKTRGQQVTLSCSPISGHRSVSWYQQTPGQGLQFLFEYFSETQRNKGNFPGRFSGRQFSNSRSEMNVSTLELGDSALYLCASSWSGRLGKETQYFGPGTRLLVL.

The chain employs TRBV7-8 and TRBJ2-7; 9 bases fit TRBD1. After removal of 2 bases from V and 6 bases from J, the junction contained 8 bases not matched to a gene. This CDR3 spans 15 amino acids. Germline lookup yields CDR1 SGHVS and CDR2 FQNEAQ. The CDR3: CASSLRDRELGEQYF. As DNA, the CDR3 is TGTGCCAGCAGCTTACGGGACAGGGAGTTGGGCGAGCAGTACTTC. Based on the CDR3 plus reference TRBV7-8 and TRBJ2-7, the full variable domain is GAGVSQSPRYKVAKRGQDVALRCDPISGHVSLFWYQQALGQGPEFLTYFQNEAQLDKSGLPSDRFFAERPEGSVSTLKIQRTQQEDSAVYLCASSLRDRELGEQYFGPGTRLTVT.

The chain couples TRBV10-3 to TRBJ2-1, with TRBD2 identical over 10 bases. Germline lookup yields CDR1 ENHRY and CDR2 SYGVKD. The CDR3 is made up of 15 amino acids. V lost 4 bases and J lost 7; bases outside the gene matches: 7. The CDR3 sequence is CAISGAGGPWNEQFF. CDR3 DNA sequence: TGTGCCATCAGTGGAGCGGGGGGGCCTTGGAATGAGCAGTTCTTC.

The chain links TRBV4-1 to TRBJ1-2, with TRBD1 as a possible D gene (6 bases). The germline V gene has CDR1 MGHRA and CDR2 YSYEKL. Trimming removed 1 base at V and 3 bases at J, with 18 bases between. The CDR3 totals 17 residues. The CDR3 protein is CASSQVGGGLGDYGYTF. CDR3 sequence (DNA): TGCGCCAGCAGCCAAGTAGGGGGGGGCCTCGGGGACTATGGCTACACCTTC.

This chain joins TRBV7-9 and TRBJ1-2; D perhaps matches TRBD1 (5 bases). CDR1 and CDR2 from the germline V gene are SEHNR and FQNEAQ (reference sequence). The CDR3 sequence is 13 residues long. The V end was cut by 5 bases, the J end by 6 bases, with 13 bases between. The CDR3 sequence: CASSPEGRNGYTF. CDR3 nucleotides: TGTGCCAGCAGCCCCGAGGGGAGGAATGGCTACACCTTC.

The chain recombines TRBV12-5 with TRBJ2-3; 7 bases fit TRBD2. The ends lost 4 bases at V and 2 bases at J; junction bases unmatched: 6. Germline V gene lookup returns CDR1 LGHNT and CDR2 FRNRAP. The CDR3 runs to 15 residues. The DNA of the CDR3 is TGTGCTAGTGGTTGGAGCGGGGATTCCACAGATACGCAGTATTTT. The encoded protein is CASGWSGDSTDTQYF.

The V gene is TRBV7-9, the J gene TRBJ2-3; D not certain. Trimming shortened V by 6 bases and J by 2 bases, and 15 bases separated the two germline ends. The CDR3 loop spans 15 amino acids. Per the germline V gene, CDR1 is SEHNR and CDR2 is FQNEAQ (reference sequence). The CDR3 is CASSPPGSTTDTQYF. The CDR3 coding sequence is TGTGCCAGCAGTCCTCCAGGCTCCACCACAGATACGCAGTATTTT.

This rearrangement joins TRBV18 to TRBJ1-3; D remains ambiguous. The CDR3 has 15 residues. V was clipped by 4 bases and J by 2 bases, with 12 bases between them. Germline-derived CDR1 and CDR2 are KGHSH and LQKENI. Here the CDR3 reads CASSLMARAGNTIYF. CDR3 bases: TGTGCCAGCTCACTAATGGCGAGGGCTGGAAACACCATATATTTT.

V usage is TRBV11-2 and J usage is TRBJ1-1, with TRBD1 matching over 9 bases. Trimming cost V 5 bases and J 0 bases; bases outside gene matches: 4. Germline V gene lookup returns CDR1 SGHAT and CDR2 FQNNGV. This CDR3 has 15 residues. Written as DNA, the CDR3 is TGTGCCAGCAGCAACAGGGGGCTCATGAACACTGAAGCTTTCTTT. This encodes CASSNRGLMNTEAFF.

The chain has TRBV9 and TRBJ1-2; 11 bases are a match to TRBD1. Germline V CDR1 and CDR2: SGDLS, YYNGEE. Trimming cost V 0 bases and J 7 bases; bases outside gene matches: 5. The CDR3 runs 15 residues. The CDR3 protein is CASSVDGTGGGGYTF. DNA of the CDR3: TGTGCCAGCAGCGTAGACGGGACAGGGGGAGGTGGCTACACCTTC.

The V gene is TRBV7-8, the J gene TRBJ1-3; a weak D match, TRBD1 (6 bases). Germline values: CDR1 SGHVS, CDR2 FQNEAQ. The CDR3 runs to 21 residues. V was cut by 5 bases and J by 0 bases, with 29 bases left in between. CDR3 sequence reads: CASSRDPGGQHRSNSGNTIYF. CDR3 DNA: TGTGCCAGCAGCCGAGACCCCGGTGGACAGCACAGGAGTAACTCTGGAAACACCATATATTTT.

This chain links TRBV6-5 with TRBJ1-5; D is possibly TRBD1 (6 bases). The CDR3 has 15 amino acids. Trimming took off 5 bases at V and 0 bases at J, with 11 bases between the two ends. Looked up from germline, CDR1 is MNHEY and CDR2 is SVGAGI. CDR3 DNA sequence: TGTGCCAGCAGTCGGACAGTTTATAGCAATCAGCCCCAGCATTTT. Its protein is CASSRTVYSNQPQHF.

The rearrangement links TRBV27 to TRBJ2-7; 8 nucleotides agree with TRBD2. CDR3 size: 13 residues. The germline CDR1 and CDR2 sequences are MNHEY and SMNVEV (reference sequence). J gave up 2 bases and V 5 bases, and 2 bases lay outside the gene matches. The CDR3 spells CASSSGGPYEQYF. The CDR3 DNA sequence: TGTGCCAGCAGTAGCGGGGGCCCCTACGAGCAGTACTTC.

The rearrangement uses TRBV29-1 and TRBJ1-5; no firm D call. The CDR3 sequence is 14 residues long. The V and J ends lost 4 bases and 2 bases respectively, with 12 bases between them. Per germline, CDR1 SQVTM and CDR2 ANQGSEA. The CDR3 loop is CSVVAGNRNQPQHF. Here the CDR3 DNA reads TGCAGCGTTGTGGCGGGGAACCGCAATCAGCCCCAGCATTTT. The whole variable domain, remainder taken from reference TRBV29-1 and TRBJ1-5, is SAVISQKPSRDICQRGTSLTIQCQVDSQVTMMFWYRQQPGQSLTLIATANQGSEATYESGFVIDKFPISRPNLTFSTLTVSNMSPEDSSIYLCSVVAGNRNQPQHFGDGTRLSIL.

J is TRBJ2-7 and V is TRBV5-6; 9 bases are a match to TRBD2. Germline V CDR1 and CDR2: SGHDT, YYEEEE. CDR3 size: 14 residues. The V segment lost 0 bases and the J segment 7 bases; nucleotides outside the gene matches: 5. The CDR3 region has the DNA TGTGCCAGCAGCTTGGGCCTAGCGGGATCGGAGCAGTACTTC. Protein sequence: CASSLGLAGSEQYF.

This sequence joins TRBV5-1 and TRBJ2-7, with 8 nucleotides matching TRBD2. Trimming cost V 3 bases and J 4 bases; bases outside gene matches: 15. The V gene's germline CDR1 is SGHRS and CDR2 YFSETQ. The CDR3 has 17 residues. DNA of the CDR3: TGCGCCAGCAGCTCAGAAGCGGGGGCACCTGGGAATTACGAGCAGTACTTC. It codes for CASSSEAGAPGNYEQYF. Full variable domain (outside the CDR3, taken from reference TRBV5-1 and TRBJ2-7): KAGVTQTPRYLIKTRGQQVTLSCSPISGHRSVSWYQQTPGQGLQFLFEYFSETQRNKGNFPGRFSGRQFSNSRSEMNVSTLELGDSALYLCASSSEAGAPGNYEQYFGPGTRLTVT.